Below, one T cell receptor (beta chain) is given with its context. Sequencing was performed with immunoSEQ multiplex PCR; in TCRdb, only in-frame clones are kept and a portion is missing. This sample yields under 80,000 clones, of which 65% to 90% are seen a single time; 35% to 50% belongs to the top ten. The data stem from a study of blood T cell repertoires in COVID-19. For the study at large: T cells, B-cell-depleted T cells, or PBMCs supplied cDNA or gDNA.

The CDR3 totals 14 residues. V lost 1 base and J lost 0, with 6 bases in between. CDR1 and CDR2 from the germline V gene are SEHNR and FQNEAQ (reference sequence). The sample taken for sequencing was peripheral blood. The source is a man older than 75 with acute or convalescent COVID-19. The chain has TRBV7-9 and TRBJ1-1; no definite D call. This CDR3 is CASSLELVNTEAFF. DNA for the CDR3: TGTGCCAGCAGCTTAGAACTTGTGAACACTGAAGCTTTCTTT.